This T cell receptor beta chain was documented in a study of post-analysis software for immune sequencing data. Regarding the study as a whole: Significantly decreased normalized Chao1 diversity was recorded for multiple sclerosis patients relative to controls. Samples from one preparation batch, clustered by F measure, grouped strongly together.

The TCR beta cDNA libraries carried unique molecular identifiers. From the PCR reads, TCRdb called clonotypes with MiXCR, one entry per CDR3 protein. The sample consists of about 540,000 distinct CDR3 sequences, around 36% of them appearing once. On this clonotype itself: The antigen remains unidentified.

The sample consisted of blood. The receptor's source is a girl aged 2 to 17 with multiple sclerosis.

This chain's CDR3 is CSARDRLGEARTF. In nucleotides, the CDR3 is TGCAGTGCTAGAGACCGCCTGGGCGAGGCTCGCACCTTC. The chain is built from TRBV20-1 and TRBJ1-2; D call uncertain. Germline V gives CDR1 DFQATT, CDR2 SNEGSKA (reference sequence). This CDR3 has 13 residues. V lost 0 bases and J 13 bases, leaving 18 bases between the germline ends.